The present entry profiles one T cell receptor beta chain with its context. What it binds is not known. Relative to the germline gene, one junction end is altered; a read error may explain this. The data were obtained in a study of shared clonotypes between healthy human individuals. At the level of the study: Researchers drew samples from a couple of women and a few men aged 18 to 49.

Study outcomes and limitations: In four donors, approximately 5% of naive CD4 clonotypes appeared in common.

Naive CD8 cells lacked CD45RO, underwent positive selection for CCR7 and left out terminally differentiated effector memory CD45RA+ cells. In the authors' methods: Without quality scores, immunoSEQ junctional reads could not be filtered like full-length reads. Sequencing used immunoSEQ multiplex PCR; TCRdb keeps in-frame clones, though not all of them. V and J calls and clone size follow that table, whereas D and trimming were derived from the DNA. This sample has approximately 720,000 clones, with roughly 94% found just once. Source material: naive CD8+ T cells sorted from blood. This sequence was found in a man aged 30-40 years in good health.

The CDR3 DNA sequence: TGTGCTAGCAGCTTAACAGCGAAAGAGACAGATACGCAGTATTTT. Residues: CASSLTAKETDTQYF. J is TRBJ2-3 and V is TRBV7-7, with D unclear. Germline V gives CDR1 SSHAT, CDR2 FNYEAQ (reference sequence). CDR3 length equals 15 residues.